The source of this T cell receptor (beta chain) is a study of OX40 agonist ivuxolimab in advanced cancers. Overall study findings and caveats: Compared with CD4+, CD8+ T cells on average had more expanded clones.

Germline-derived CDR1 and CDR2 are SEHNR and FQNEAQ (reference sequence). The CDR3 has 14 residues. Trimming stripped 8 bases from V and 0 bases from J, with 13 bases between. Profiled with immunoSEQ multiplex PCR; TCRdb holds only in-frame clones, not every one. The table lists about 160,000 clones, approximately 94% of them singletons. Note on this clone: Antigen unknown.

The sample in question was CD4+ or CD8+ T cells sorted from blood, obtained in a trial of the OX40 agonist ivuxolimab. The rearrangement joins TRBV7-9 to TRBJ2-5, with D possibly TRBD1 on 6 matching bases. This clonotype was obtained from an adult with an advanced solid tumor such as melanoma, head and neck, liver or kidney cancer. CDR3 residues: CASEFGGNQETQYF. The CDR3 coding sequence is TGTGCCAGCGAATTTGGGGGCAACCAAGAGACCCAGTACTTC.